This T cell receptor beta chain is drawn from a study of STAT5B mutations in CD4+ large granular lymphocyte leukemia. Overall study context: Healthy donors showed HLA-associated enrichment of the CDR3 'QG' motif. Study-wide points: Without putative leukemic clones, patient CD4-sorted repertoires remained more clonal than healthy CD4+ repertoires.

Some clones are missing from TCRdb's copy, which holds only in-frame ones; the method was immunoSEQ multiplex PCR. The data show some 34,000 clones, about 70% seen once. This clone was observed a few times. Its antigen is not known. The TCR was taken from a human donor in good health. Specimen: CD4+ T cells from blood buffy coats.

The CDR3: CASSEGLYGYTF. The CDR3 coding sequence is TGTGCCAGCAGTGAGGGGCTCTATGGCTACACCTTC. This chain links TRBV2 with TRBJ1-2; a possible D gene is TRBD1 (5 bases). The CDR3 loop spans 12 amino acids. Germline V gene data show CDR1 as SNHLY and CDR2 as FYNNEI. V was pared by 3 bases and J by 4 bases, with 6 bases between.